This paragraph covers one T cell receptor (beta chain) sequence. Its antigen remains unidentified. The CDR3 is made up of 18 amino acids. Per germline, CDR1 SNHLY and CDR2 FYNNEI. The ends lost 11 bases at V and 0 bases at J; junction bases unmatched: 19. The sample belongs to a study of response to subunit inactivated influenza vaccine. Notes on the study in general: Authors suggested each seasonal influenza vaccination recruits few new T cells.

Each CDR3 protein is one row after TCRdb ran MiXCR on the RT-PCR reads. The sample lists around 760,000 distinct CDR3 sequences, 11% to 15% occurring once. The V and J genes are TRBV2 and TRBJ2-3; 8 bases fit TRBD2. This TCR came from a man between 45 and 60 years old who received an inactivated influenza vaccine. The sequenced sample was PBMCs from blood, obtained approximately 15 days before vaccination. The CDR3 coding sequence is TGTGCCTTCTGCCCCGGGGGGGCCACGCCTGTTAGCACAGATACGCAGTATTTT. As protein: CAFCPGGATPVSTDTQYF.